A selection of T cell receptor beta chains follows, all from one sample in a study of human T cells and chemical hapten exposure. TCRdb redid the calling of the RACE reads with MiXCR, one entry per CDR3 protein. Found here are about 42,000 distinct CDR3 sequences, approximately 9.5% of them singletons; the top ten hold 11% to 15%. Sequences were derived from whole blood, sampled in connection with sensitization to the hapten diphenylcyclopropenone (DPC). The receptors here all came from a woman in her twenties or thirties with alopecia areata. Some clones in this sample may be carry-over from other donors' samples. The CDR3 runs from the conserved cysteine through the conserved F or W. A D gene is named only where the DNA matches it firmly. For some rows the clone size is stated as once, few or many, or as a class when expanded; others skip it.

DNA: TGTGCCAGCAGCTTGGGCGAGGCGGGCGGCTACACCTTC
CDR3: CASSLGEAGGYTF
J: TRBJ1-2
size: NA
V: TRBV7-9
D: NA

DNA: TGTGCCATCAGTGACCATCGACAGGGCTTGGATTCACCCCTCCACTTT
CDR3: CAISDHRQGLDSPLHF
J: TRBJ1-6
size: NA
V: TRBV10-3
D: TRBD1

DNA: TGTGCCAGCAGCCTAACAGGGAACACTGAAGCTTTCTTT
CDR3: CASSLTGNTEAFF
J: TRBJ1-1
size: many
V: TRBV5-4
D: NA

DNA: TGTGCCTCCCAGGGTACTGATACGCAGTATTTT
CDR3: CASQGTDTQYF
J: TRBJ2-3
size: few
V: TRBV10-3
D: NA

DNA: TGTGCCAGCTCTACCTCATTTCACACAGATACGCAGTATTTT
CDR3: CASSTSFHTDTQYF
J: TRBJ2-3
size: few
V: TRBV9
D: NA

DNA: TGTGCCAGCAGCTATGGACAGGGACCATTTAATGAAAAACTGTTTTTT
CDR3: CASSYGQGPFNEKLFF
J: TRBJ1-4
size: few
V: TRBV7-2
D: TRBD1

DNA: TGTGCCAGCAGCGCCAGACAGGGATCAAATTCACCCCTCCACTTT
CDR3: CASSARQGSNSPLHF
J: TRBJ1-6
size: NA
V: TRBV7-3
D: TRBD1

DNA: TGCGCCAGCAGCTCTGCGGTGAACACTGAAGCTTTCTTT
CDR3: CASSSAVNTEAFF
J: TRBJ1-1
size: many
V: TRBV5-1
D: NA

DNA: TGTGCCAGTAGTGGGGAGGGAGCGGTGAACACTGAAGCTTTCTTT
CDR3: CASSGEGAVNTEAFF
J: TRBJ1-1
size: few
V: TRBV19
D: NA

DNA: TGTGCCAGCAGTTCGGACACGGAGGGATTCAATCAGCCCCAGCATTTT
CDR3: CASSSDTEGFNQPQHF
J: TRBJ1-5
size: few
V: TRBV27
D: NA

DNA: TGTGCCAGCAAGCGCGGGAGAAGAGTTGGTGAGCAGTTCTTC
CDR3: CASKRGRRVGEQFF
J: TRBJ2-1
size: many
V: TRBV6-2/TRBV6-3
D: TRBD2

DNA: TGTGCCAGCAGTTGGGGGACAGGGTCACGAGAGACCCAGTACTTC
CDR3: CASSWGTGSRETQYF
J: TRBJ2-5
size: many
V: TRBV12-3/TRBV12-4
D: TRBD1

DNA: TGTGCCAGCAGCTTTAGCCGGGGGGACAGGGCTCTCTACGAGCAGTACTTC
CDR3: CASSFSRGDRALYEQYF
J: TRBJ2-7
size: few
V: TRBV7-2
D: TRBD1

DNA: TGTGCCAGTAGTACGGGGCCAGAGACCCAGTACTTC
CDR3: CASSTGPETQYF
J: TRBJ2-5
size: few
V: TRBV19
D: NA

DNA: TGTGCCAGCAGTGAGGGGTCCGGTTACAATGAGCAGTTCTTC
CDR3: CASSEGSGYNEQFF
J: TRBJ2-1
size: many
V: TRBV6-1
D: NA

DNA: TGCGCCAGCAGCCAACAGGGGCGGAGCGGGGAGCTGTTTTTT
CDR3: CASSQQGRSGELFF
J: TRBJ2-2
size: many
V: TRBV4-3
D: NA